This T cell receptor (beta chain) was recovered during a study of PD-1 blockade in classical Hodgkin lymphoma. General study results and limits: The CD4+ diversity rise by C4D1 was clearest in complete responders. Reported baseline diversity: healthy donors highest, relapsed/refractory patients lowest.

Using immunoSEQ multiplex PCR, the repertoire was profiled, and TCRdb retains in-frame clones only, with some absent. The table shows approximately 38,000 clones, with about 80% occurring only once. Time point meaning: cycle 4 day 1 (C4D1), after more than five weeks of nivolumab. All patients experienced relapse after autologous stem cell transplantation, and brentuximab vedotin exposure was variable. Complete response, partial response or progressive disease was each patient's best response. In regard to this clone: Its antigen is unidentified.

Sequencing used peripheral blood mononuclear cells (PBMCs), obtained before the fourth cycle of nivolumab. The receptor was derived from a human donor with classical Hodgkin lymphoma.

This CDR3 reads CASSLAGRGPGGYTF. The CDR3, as DNA: TGTGCCAGCAGCTTGGCCGGCAGGGGGCCTGGGGGCTACACCTTC. The chain employs TRBV5-4 and TRBJ1-2; 8 bases agree with TRBD1. The CDR3 is made up of 15 amino acids. Looked up from germline, CDR1 is SGHNT and CDR2 is YYREEE (reference sequence). J lost 8 bases, V lost 0 bases, and 9 bases had no gene match.